The 12 T cell receptor beta chains reported below all come from one sample, sequenced in a study of T cells expressing NK-cell markers. From the 5' RACE reads, TCRdb lists one entry per CDR3 protein and no DNA. Recorded for this sample: about 390,000 distinct CDR3 sequences. The sequenced material came from blood T cells: a sorted CD56 or NKG2C T cell subset, CD4+ or CD8+ T cells, or bulk PBMC T cells (not recorded which). Receptor source: a woman between 50 and 59 years old in good health.

The chain couples TRBV20-1 to TRBJ2-3; TCRdb's D gene call, TRBD1, goes unchecked for lack of DNA. The CDR3 length is 13 residues. Germline V gene lookup returns CDR1 DFQATT and CDR2 SNEGSKA (reference sequence). CDR3 amino acids: CSARPGSGDTQYF.

The genes are TRBV5-1 and TRBJ1-1; TCRdb's D gene call, TRBD1, goes unchecked for lack of DNA. The CDR3 totals 19 residues. Germline V gene sequence: CDR1 SGHRS, CDR2 YFSETQ. The chain's CDR3 is CASSFNRALGGTMNTEAFF.

The chain uses TRBV19 and TRBJ2-1; TCRdb's D gene call, TRBD1, goes unchecked for lack of DNA. Germline CDR1 reads LNHDA; CDR2 reads SQIVND (reference sequence). This CDR3 region has 19 residues. This chain's CDR3 is CASSSPEAAGEFSYNEQFF.

The rearrangement joins TRBV9 to TRBJ2-1; as DNA is missing, the TRBD1 call by TCRdb cannot be tested. The germline V gene encodes CDR1 SGDLS and CDR2 YYNGEE. The CDR3 contains 15 residues. CDR3 residues: CASSPTQGSYNEQFF.

V is TRBV5-5 and J is TRBJ2-7; TCRdb's assignment of TRBD1 cannot be checked, as there is no DNA. This CDR3 is 14 amino acids long. Germline values: CDR1 SGHKS, CDR2 YYEKEE (reference sequence). The CDR3 loop reads CASTRLVGADEQYF.

The rearrangement joins TRBV28 to TRBJ1-5; TCRdb indicates TRBD1, and absent DNA this call remains unverified. This CDR3 is 14 amino acids long. The germline V gene has CDR1 MDHEN and CDR2 SYDVKM. Here the CDR3 reads CATAPGQGDRPQHF.

This chain uses TRBV12-3 or TRBV12-4 with TRBJ1-2. The CDR3 covers 12 residues. The CDR3 sequence is CASSFSKDGYTF.

V usage is TRBV11-2 and J usage is TRBJ2-3; TCRdb reports TRBD1, a call that lacks DNA to check it against. CDR1 is SGHAT, CDR2 FQNNGV, per germline. CDR3 length equals 13 residues. CDR3 residues: CASSFQGSDTQYF. The entire variable domain, with the rest obtained from reference TRBV11-2 and TRBJ2-3, is as follows: EAGVAQSPRYKIIEKRQSVAFWCNPISGHATLYWYQQILGQGPKLLIQFQNNGVVDDSQLPKDRFSAERLKGVDSTLKIQPAKLEDSAVYLCASSFQGSDTQYFGPGTRLTVL.

V is TRBV30 and J is TRBJ2-2. The CDR3 has 13 residues. The V gene's germline CDR1 is GTSNPN and CDR2 SVGIG (reference sequence). The CDR3 reads CAWSVGQSGELFF.

This rearrangement joins TRBV7-9 to TRBJ2-3; the D call of TRBD1 rests on TCRdb alone, since no DNA is present to check it. Germline values: CDR1 SEHNR, CDR2 FQNEAQ (reference sequence). This CDR3 comprises 15 residues. CDR3 region: CASSFGDRSTDTQYF.

The chain couples TRBV5-1 to TRBJ1-2. This CDR3 comprises 14 residues. The V gene's germline CDR1 is SGHRS and CDR2 YFSETQ. Here the CDR3 reads CASSLDPVSHGYTF.

The J gene is TRBJ1-5, the V gene TRBV5-1. Germline V lookup: CDR1 SGHRS, CDR2 YFSETQ. This CDR3 is 15 amino acids long. CDR3 region: CASSLGPTLDQPQHF.